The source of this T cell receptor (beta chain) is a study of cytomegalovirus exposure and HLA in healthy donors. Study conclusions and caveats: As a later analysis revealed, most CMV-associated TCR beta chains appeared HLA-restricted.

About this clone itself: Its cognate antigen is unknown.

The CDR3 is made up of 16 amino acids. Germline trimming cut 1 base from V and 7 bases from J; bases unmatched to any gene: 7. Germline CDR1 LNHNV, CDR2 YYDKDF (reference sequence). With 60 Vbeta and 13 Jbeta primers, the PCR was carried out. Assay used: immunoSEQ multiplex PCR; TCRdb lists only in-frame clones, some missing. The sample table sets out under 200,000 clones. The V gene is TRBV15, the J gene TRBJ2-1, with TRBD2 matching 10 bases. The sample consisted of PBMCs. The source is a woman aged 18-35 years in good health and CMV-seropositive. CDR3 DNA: TGTGCCACCAGCAGAGGGGGGACTAGCGTTGGTAATGAGCAGTTCTTC. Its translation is CATSRGGTSVGNEQFF.